The clone carrying this T cell receptor (beta chain) showed up many times. The antigen remains undetermined. The junction had 12 bases not matched to a gene; V was cut back by 4 bases and J by 5 bases. This CDR3 is built from 16 residues. Germline V gives CDR1 WNHNN, CDR2 SYGVQD (reference sequence). The data originate from a study of early T cells in non-severe SARS-CoV-2 infection. Study-wide background: Sequencing targeted bulk RNA from unsorted whole blood, leaving chains unpaired. Whole-study findings and limits: Anti-spike CD8 responses were favored by VDJdb matching, which missed private and CD4 specificities.

cDNA molecules, individually, were tagged with unique molecular identifiers. TCRdb re-called the 5' RACE reads through MiXCR, storing one row per CDR3 protein. The sample carries tens of thousands of distinct CDR3 sequences, around 14% recorded once. Material for sequencing was whole blood. The TCR originated in an adult who was a healthcare worker with PCR-confirmed SARS-CoV-2 infection or an uninfected control (not recorded which). The chain couples TRBV10-1 to TRBJ2-3; 7 bases agree with TRBD2. The CDR3 is CASSVRSGGWEDTQYF. CDR3 nucleotides: TGCGCCAGCAGTGTACGGTCGGGAGGTTGGGAAGATACGCAGTATTTT.